What follows are 18 T cell receptor beta chains derived from one specimen sequenced in a study of control samples from healthy donors and cancer patients. The method was immunoSEQ multiplex PCR; TCRdb's version includes in-frame clones alone and lacks a portion of them. The top ten hold approximately 14% of the sample, which has 150,000 or so clones, approximately 94% seen once. Sequences were obtained from blood. The receptor set was obtained from a man aged 35 to 55 in good health.

This chain uses TRBV6-2 or TRBV6-3 with TRBJ1-4, with 8 bases identical to TRBD1. V shed 5 bases, J shed 7 bases, and the junction held 18 bases outside the gene matches. Germline assignment: CDR1 MNHEY and CDR2 SVGEGT. This CDR3 has 18 amino acids. CDR3 DNA sequence: TGTGCCAGCAGTAATTCCGGACAGGGTCTCAGCAGAAGTGAAAAACTGTTTTTT. Translated, it gives CASSNSGQGLSRSEKLFF.

The rearrangement links TRBV5-8 to TRBJ2-1, with TRBD1 matching 10 bases. This CDR3 has 20 amino acids. Germline V gene data show CDR1 as SGHTS and CDR2 as YDEGEE. Losses at the gene ends were 0 bases for V and 3 bases for J; bases not matched to a gene: 15. CDR3: CASSLGRLRQGAVGYNEQFF. Here the CDR3 DNA reads TGTGCCAGCAGCTTGGGTCGCTTGCGACAGGGGGCTGTAGGCTACAATGAGCAGTTCTTC.

CDR3 amino acids: CASRVVYGYTF. In DNA form, the CDR3 reads TGTGCCAGCAGGGTGGTATATGGCTACACCTTC. The chain has TRBV6-5 and TRBJ1-2; no firm D call. CDR1 and CDR2 from the germline V gene are MNHEY and SVGAGI. The CDR3 runs to 11 residues. Trimming pared 6 bases from V and 5 bases from J, leaving 7 bases between.

The chain has TRBV7-9 and TRBJ1-2, with no clear D. V lost 3 bases, J lost 0 bases, and 5 bases lay in between. The CDR3 is made up of 13 amino acids. CDR1 and CDR2 from the germline V gene are SEHNR and FQNEAQ (reference sequence). In DNA form, the CDR3 reads TGTGCCAGCAGCTTCCAGTCTAACTATGGCTACACCTTC. Protein: CASSFQSNYGYTF.

This chain connects TRBV18 to TRBJ1-1; D uncertain. Per the germline V gene, CDR1 is KGHSH and CDR2 is LQKENI. V shed 6 bases and J shed 3 bases, with 8 bases lying between them. The CDR3 has 12 amino acids. The DNA for the CDR3 is TGTGCCAGCTCGCGGGCGGACACTGAAGCTTTCTTT. This encodes CASSRADTEAFF.

The rearrangement links TRBV7-3 to TRBJ2-1, with a tentative D call TRBD1 (5 bases). The CDR3 contains 13 residues. Per germline, CDR1 SGHTA and CDR2 FQGTGA. V was clipped by 5 bases and J by 8 bases, with 13 bases between them. The CDR3 loop reads CASSLGQGDEQFF. CDR3 sequence (DNA): TGTGCCAGCAGCCTTGGGCAGGGCGATGAGCAGTTCTTC.

The chain carries TRBV5-6 and TRBJ1-3; no clear D gene. Trimming left V 4 bases short and J 0 bases short, with 8 bases between. The CDR3 sequence is 14 residues long. In germline, CDR1 is SGHDT, CDR2 YYEEEE. CDR3: CASSPDPSGNTIYF. DNA for the CDR3: TGTGCCAGCAGCCCTGACCCCTCTGGAAACACCATATATTTT.

For this clone: A read error may account for a junction end that differs from germline. This sequence joins TRBV9 and TRBJ1-2, with 10 bases fitting TRBD1. Germline V gene lookup returns CDR1 SGDLS and CDR2 YYNGEE. The CDR3 has 14 amino acids. CDR3 amino acids: CASSETGGVYGHTF. The CDR3 DNA is TGTGCCAGCAGTGAGACAGGGGGCGTCTATGGCCACACCTTC.

The chain carries TRBV27 and TRBJ1-5, with 11 positions matching TRBD1. Losses at the gene ends were 11 bases for V and 3 bases for J; bases not matched to a gene: 6. The CDR3 runs to 14 residues. CDR1 is MNHEY, CDR2 SMNVEV, per germline (reference sequence). This CDR3 reads CAHRDRGVNQPQHF. The DNA for the CDR3 is TGTGCCCACCGGGACAGGGGGGTCAATCAGCCCCAGCATTTT.

The CDR3 protein is CASSQEASGYNEQFF. The CDR3 DNA is TGTGCCAGCAGCCAAGAGGCTAGCGGGTACAATGAGCAGTTCTTC. This chain connects TRBV3-1 (or the pseudogene TRBV3-2) to TRBJ2-1; TRBD2 agrees at 8 bases. The ends lost 0 bases at V and 4 bases at J; junction bases unmatched: 2. This CDR3 has 15 amino acids. The germline V gene has CDR1 LGHDT and CDR2 YNNKEL (reference sequence).

The chain employs TRBV9 and TRBJ1-6; TRBD1 might be the D (5 bases). The CDR3 is 13 amino acids. The germline gives CDR1 SGDLS, CDR2 YYNGEE. V shed 3 bases and J shed 7 bases, with 8 bases lying between them. The CDR3 coding sequence is TGTGCCAGCAGCGATGGACAAAATTCACCCCTCCACTTT. This gives the protein CASSDGQNSPLHF.

This rearrangement joins TRBV7-3 to TRBJ1-2, with TRBD1 identical over 10 bases. The CDR3 is made up of 13 amino acids. Germline trimming cut 3 bases from V and 5 bases from J; bases unmatched to any gene: 0. From germline, CDR1 is SGHTA and CDR2 FQGTGA. CDR3 in amino acids: CASSLGQGYGYTF. The DNA for the CDR3 is TGTGCCAGCAGCTTGGGACAGGGGTATGGCTACACCTTC.

V gene TRBV4-1 combines with J gene TRBJ1-4; 8 bases align to TRBD1. The V and J ends lost 4 bases and 8 bases, in that order; junction bases with no gene match: 3. This CDR3 contains 13 residues. The V gene's germline CDR1 is MGHRA and CDR2 YSYEKL. The CDR3 DNA reads TGCGCCAGCAGCCGACAGGGGCGGGAAAAACTGTTTTTT. Its translation is CASSRQGREKLFF.

CDR3 loop: CASSLYGGASSYNSPLHF. Here the CDR3 DNA reads TGTGCCAGCAGTTTATACGGGGGGGCGAGCTCCTATAATTCACCCCTCCACTTT. This chain joins TRBV27 and TRBJ1-6; weak D call: TRBD1 (6 bases). The CDR3 is 18 amino acids. Trimming took 1 base from V and 0 from J, leaving 13 bases between them. Germline V lookup: CDR1 MNHEY, CDR2 SMNVEV (reference sequence).

This chain uses TRBV4-1 with TRBJ1-5; 7 bases match TRBD1. The CDR3 is 16 amino acids. Per germline, CDR1 MGHRA and CDR2 YSYEKL. Germline trimming cut 4 bases from V and 0 bases from J; bases unmatched to any gene: 6. CDR3 region: CASSLRDSNSNQPQHF. In DNA, the CDR3 is TGCGCCAGCAGCCTACGGGACAGCAATAGCAATCAGCCCCAGCATTTT.

On this clone: One end of the junction fails to match germline, which may point to a read error. The chain recombines TRBV7-3 with TRBJ2-2; D is ambiguous. The CDR3 runs 14 residues. The germline V gene encodes CDR1 SGHTA and CDR2 FQGTGA. DNA of the CDR3: TGTGCCAGCAGCCGACGTGGGAACGCCGGGGAGCTGTTTTTT. Translated: CASSRRGNAGELFF.

The V gene is TRBV11-3, the J gene TRBJ1-2, with TRBD1 matching over 8 bases. The CDR3 runs 15 residues. In germline, CDR1 is SGHNT, CDR2 YENEEA. V lost 2 bases to trimming and J lost 4 bases; unmatched junction nucleotides: 6. The CDR3 protein is CASSLRTGLFYGYTF. CDR3 DNA: TGTGCCAGCAGCTTAAGGACAGGGCTGTTCTATGGCTACACCTTC.

V and J are TRBV6-5 and TRBJ2-1; TRBD1 is a possible D gene (5 bases). CDR1 is MNHEY, CDR2 SVGAGI, per germline. Trimming left V 6 bases short and J 1 base short, with 7 bases between. The CDR3 is 13 residues long. The CDR3 region is CASRDSSYNEQFF. CDR3 bases: TGTGCCAGCAGAGACAGTTCCTACAATGAGCAGTTCTTC.